Listed here are 8 T cell receptor beta chains from one sample, sequenced in a study of cytomegalovirus exposure and HLA in healthy donors. PCR used 60 Vbeta primers and 13 Jbeta primers. TCRdb keeps only in-frame clones here, not all; method: immunoSEQ multiplex PCR. The sample includes some 160,000 clones. Material: PBMCs. All receptors derive from a man under 40 in good health and CMV-seronegative.

The chain employs TRBV11-3 and TRBJ2-7; D may be TRBD2 (5 bases). Germline V gene data show CDR1 as SGHNT and CDR2 as YENEEA. With 6 bases removed from V and 3 bases from J, the gap between germline ends came to 18 bases. This CDR3 is 15 amino acids long. The CDR3 reads CASSPPADRYYEQYF. CDR3 bases: TGTGCCAGCAGTCCTCCAGCGGACCGATACTACGAGCAGTACTTC. The full variable domain, in which reference TRBV11-3 and TRBJ2-7 provide the parts outside the CDR3, is EAGVVQSPRYKIIEKKQPVAFWCNPISGHNTLYWYLQNLGQGPELLIRYENEEAVDDSQLPKDRFSAERLKGVDSTLKIQPAELGDSAVYLCASSPPADRYYEQYFGPGTRLTVT.

The chain carries TRBV4-1 and TRBJ1-1; tentatively, D is TRBD1 (5 bases). Germline loops: CDR1 MGHRA, CDR2 YSYEKL. V was clipped by 6 bases and J by 2 bases, with 13 bases between them. This CDR3 spans 14 amino acids. CDR3 DNA sequence: TGCGCCAGCAGAACCTTGGGACTTAACACTGAAGCTTTCTTT. This translates into CASRTLGLNTEAFF.

The J gene is TRBJ1-4, the V gene TRBV5-6, with D possibly matching TRBD1 (5 bases). V lost 1 base and J 5 bases, leaving 12 bases between the germline ends. Germline V gives CDR1 SGHDT, CDR2 YYEEEE. The CDR3 runs to 15 residues. CDR3 protein: CASSLRGGLNEKLFF. The CDR3, as DNA: TGTGCCAGCAGCTTGCGGGGGGGACTAAATGAAAAACTGTTTTTT.

The rearrangement uses TRBV9 and TRBJ2-1, with 15 bases fitting TRBD2. Germline V gene lookup returns CDR1 SGDLS and CDR2 YYNGEE. After removal of 4 bases from V and 9 bases from J, the junction contained 8 bases not matched to a gene. CDR3 length: 16 amino acids. This chain's CDR3 is CASSPWTSGRGIEQFF. The CDR3 DNA reads TGTGCCAGCAGCCCCTGGACTAGCGGGAGGGGTATTGAGCAGTTCTTC.

This chain connects TRBV30 to TRBJ1-5; weak D call: TRBD1 (5 bases). The CDR3 has 13 amino acids. Germline lookup yields CDR1 GTSNPN and CDR2 SVGIG (reference sequence). The germline V and J ends were trimmed by 2 bases and 5 bases, with 10 bases remaining between them. CDR3 nucleotide sequence: TGTGCCTGGAGTAAGGGGCCCCATCAGCCCCAGCATTTT. It specifies CAWSKGPHQPQHF.

A note on this clone: Additional DNA sequences in this sample encode the identical CDR3. The chain recombines TRBV4-3 with TRBJ1-4; possibly TRBD1 for D (6 bases). V dropped 1 base and J dropped 6 bases, with 12 bases sitting between them. Germline V gives CDR1 LGHNA, CDR2 YSLEER. This CDR3 has 15 residues. The CDR3, as DNA: TGCGCCAGCAGCCAAGGGGGGCGGGCGGATGAAAAACTGTTTTTT. Its protein is CASSQGGRADEKLFF.

The chain joins TRBV6-5 to TRBJ2-2, with 9 bases aligning to TRBD2. The germline gives CDR1 MNHEY, CDR2 SVGAGI. The CDR3 is 16 residues long. V shed 1 base and J 6 bases; nucleotides not matched to a gene: 6. The chain's CDR3 is CASSYLSTSGSGELFF. For the CDR3, the DNA is TGTGCCAGCAGTTACTTGTCGACTAGCGGCTCCGGGGAGCTGTTTTTT.

This chain joins TRBV9 and TRBJ2-5, with D hard to call. CDR1 is SGDLS, CDR2 YYNGEE, per germline. The CDR3 covers 14 residues. Deletions cut 0 bases from V and 5 bases from J, with 11 bases between. The CDR3 protein is CASSVALAVETQYF. CDR3 in DNA: TGTGCCAGCAGCGTAGCCTTAGCTGTTGAGACCCAGTACTTC.